This T cell receptor beta chain derives from a study of T cells expressing NK-cell markers. Looked up from germline, CDR1 is DFQATT and CDR2 is SNEGSKA (reference sequence). The CDR3 has 15 residues. TCRdb re-called the 5' RACE reads and gives one entry per CDR3 protein, without DNA. The sample totals 200,000 to 300,000 distinct CDR3 sequences; its top ten clones hold about 0.4%. Sequenced sample: blood T cells: a sorted CD56 or NKG2C T cell subset, CD4+ or CD8+ T cells, or bulk PBMC T cells (not recorded which). This receptor was obtained from a man aged 18-30 years in good health. The chain is built from TRBV20-1 and TRBJ1-6; without DNA, the TCRdb call of TRBD1 cannot be checked. CDR3 in amino acids: CSARTAEIYNSPLHF.